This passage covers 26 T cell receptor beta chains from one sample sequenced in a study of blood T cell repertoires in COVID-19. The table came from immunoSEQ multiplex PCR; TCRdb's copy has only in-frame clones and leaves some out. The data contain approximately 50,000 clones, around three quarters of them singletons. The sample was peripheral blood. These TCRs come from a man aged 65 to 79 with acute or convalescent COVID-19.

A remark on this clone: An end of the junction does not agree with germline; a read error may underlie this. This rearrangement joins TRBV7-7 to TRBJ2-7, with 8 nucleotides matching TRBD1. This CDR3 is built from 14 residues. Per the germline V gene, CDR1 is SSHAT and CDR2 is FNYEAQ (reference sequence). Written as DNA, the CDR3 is TGTGCTAGCAGCTTAGGTCAGGGGGCTTACGAGCAGTACTTC. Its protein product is CASSLGQGAYEQYF.

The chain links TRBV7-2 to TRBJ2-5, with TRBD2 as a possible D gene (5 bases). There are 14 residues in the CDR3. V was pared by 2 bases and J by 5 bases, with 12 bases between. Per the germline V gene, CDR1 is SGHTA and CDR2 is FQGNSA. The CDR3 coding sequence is TGTGCCAGCAGCTTAACGTGGGGAGTTGAGACCCAGTACTTC. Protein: CASSLTWGVETQYF.

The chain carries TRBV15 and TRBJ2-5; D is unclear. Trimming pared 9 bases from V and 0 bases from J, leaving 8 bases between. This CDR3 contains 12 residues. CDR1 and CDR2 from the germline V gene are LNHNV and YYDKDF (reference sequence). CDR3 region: CATGRYQETQYF. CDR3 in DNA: TGTGCCACGGGCAGGTACCAAGAGACCCAGTACTTC.

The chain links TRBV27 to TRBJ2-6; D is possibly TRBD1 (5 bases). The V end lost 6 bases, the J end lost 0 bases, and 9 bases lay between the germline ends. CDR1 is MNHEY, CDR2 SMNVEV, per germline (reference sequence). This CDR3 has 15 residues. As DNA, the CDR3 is TGTGCCAGCAGGACAGCGAACTCTGGGGCCAACGTCCTGACTTTC. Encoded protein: CASRTANSGANVLTF.

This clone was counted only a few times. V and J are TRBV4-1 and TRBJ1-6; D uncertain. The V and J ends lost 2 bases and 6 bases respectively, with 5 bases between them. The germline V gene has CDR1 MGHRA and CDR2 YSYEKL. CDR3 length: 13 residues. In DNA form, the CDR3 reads TGCGCCAGCAGCCAACTCGGTAATTCACCCCTCCACTTT. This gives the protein CASSQLGNSPLHF.

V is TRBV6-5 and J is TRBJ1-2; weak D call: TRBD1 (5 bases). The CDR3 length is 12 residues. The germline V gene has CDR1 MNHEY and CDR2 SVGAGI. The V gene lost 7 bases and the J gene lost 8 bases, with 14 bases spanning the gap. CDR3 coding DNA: TGTGCCAGCACAGACCGACAGTGGGGCTACACCTTC. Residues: CASTDRQWGYTF.

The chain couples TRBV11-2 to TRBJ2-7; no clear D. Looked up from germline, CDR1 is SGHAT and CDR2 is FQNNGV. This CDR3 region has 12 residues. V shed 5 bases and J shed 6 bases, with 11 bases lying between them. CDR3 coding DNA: TGTGCCAGCAGCCGAGCCCTCTCCGAGCAGTACTTC. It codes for CASSRALSEQYF.

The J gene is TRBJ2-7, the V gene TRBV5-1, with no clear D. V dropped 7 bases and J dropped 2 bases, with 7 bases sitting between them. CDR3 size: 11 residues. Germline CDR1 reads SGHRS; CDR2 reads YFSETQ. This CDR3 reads CASPPPYEQYF. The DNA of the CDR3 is TGCGCCAGCCCTCCCCCCTACGAGCAGTACTTC.

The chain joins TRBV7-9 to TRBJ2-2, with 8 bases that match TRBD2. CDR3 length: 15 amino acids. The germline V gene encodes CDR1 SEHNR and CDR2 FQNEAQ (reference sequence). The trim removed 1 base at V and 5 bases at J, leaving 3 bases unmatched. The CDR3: CASSLVSSGTGELFF. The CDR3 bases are TGTGCCAGCAGCTTAGTTTCTAGCGGGACCGGGGAGCTGTTTTTT.

The CDR3 coding sequence is TGTGCCAGCAGTTTCCGCAGAAACCAAGAGACCCAGTACTTC. It translates to CASSFRRNQETQYF. V gene TRBV27 combines with J gene TRBJ2-5, with no clear D. The CDR3 length is 14 residues. From germline, CDR1 is MNHEY and CDR2 SMNVEV (reference sequence). V was clipped by 3 bases and J by 0 bases, with 8 bases between them.

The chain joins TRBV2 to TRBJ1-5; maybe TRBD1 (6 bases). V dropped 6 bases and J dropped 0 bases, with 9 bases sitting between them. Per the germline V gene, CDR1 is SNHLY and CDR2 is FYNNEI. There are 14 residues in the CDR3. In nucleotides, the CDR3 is TGTGCCAGCAGCCCGGACAGTAGCAATCAGCCCCAGCATTTT. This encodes CASSPDSSNQPQHF.

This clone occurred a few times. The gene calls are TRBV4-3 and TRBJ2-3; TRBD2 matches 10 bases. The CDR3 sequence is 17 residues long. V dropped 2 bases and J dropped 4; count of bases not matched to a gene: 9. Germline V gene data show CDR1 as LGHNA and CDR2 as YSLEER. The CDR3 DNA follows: TGCGCCAGCAGCCAATTAGCTAGCGGGAGTGGGGCAGATACGCAGTATTTT. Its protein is CASSQLASGSGADTQYF.

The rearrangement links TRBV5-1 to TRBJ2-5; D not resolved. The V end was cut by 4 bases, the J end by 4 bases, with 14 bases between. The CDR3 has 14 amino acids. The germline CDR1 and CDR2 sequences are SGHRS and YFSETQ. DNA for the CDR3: TGCGCCAGCAGCCCCTTAATGGTCGGAGAGACCCAGTACTTC. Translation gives CASSPLMVGETQYF.

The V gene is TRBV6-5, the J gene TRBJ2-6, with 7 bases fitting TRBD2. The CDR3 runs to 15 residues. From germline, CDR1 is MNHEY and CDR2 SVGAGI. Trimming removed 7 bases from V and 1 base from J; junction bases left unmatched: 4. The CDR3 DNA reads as TGTGCCAGCATGACTAGCTCTTCTGGGGCCAACGTCCTGACTTTC. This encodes CASMTSSSGANVLTF.

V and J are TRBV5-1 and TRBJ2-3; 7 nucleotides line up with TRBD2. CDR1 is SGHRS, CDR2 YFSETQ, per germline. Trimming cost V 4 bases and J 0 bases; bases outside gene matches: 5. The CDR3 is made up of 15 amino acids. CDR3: CASSLSGISTDTQYF. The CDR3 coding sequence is TGCGCCAGCAGCCTAAGCGGGATTAGCACAGATACGCAGTATTTT.

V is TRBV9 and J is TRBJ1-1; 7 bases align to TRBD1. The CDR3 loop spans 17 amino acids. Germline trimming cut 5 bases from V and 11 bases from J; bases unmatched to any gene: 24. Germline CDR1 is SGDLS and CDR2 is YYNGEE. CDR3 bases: TGTGCCAGCAGTCGAGGACCCCGGGACAGCCCCGAACATTGGGCTTTCTTT. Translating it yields CASSRGPRDSPEHWAFF. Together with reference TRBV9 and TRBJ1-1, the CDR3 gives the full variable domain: DSGVTQTPKHLITATGQRVTLRCSPRSGDLSVYWYQQSLDQGLQFLIQYYNGEERAKGNILERFSAQQFPDLHSELNLSSLELGDSALYFCASSRGPRDSPEHWAFFGQGTRLTVV.

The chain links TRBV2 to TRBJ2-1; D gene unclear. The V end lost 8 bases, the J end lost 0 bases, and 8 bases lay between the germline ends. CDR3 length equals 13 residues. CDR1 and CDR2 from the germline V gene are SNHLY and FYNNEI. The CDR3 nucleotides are TGTGCCAGCGGTCTTAGCTCCTACAATGAGCAGTTCTTC. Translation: CASGLSSYNEQFF.

The CDR3 here is CASSPIRTGDWSGYTF. CDR3 nucleotides: TGTGCCAGCAGCCCGATAAGGACAGGGGATTGGTCGGGCTACACCTTC. The V gene is TRBV5-4, the J gene TRBJ1-2; 9 nucleotides line up with TRBD1. The CDR3 has 16 amino acids. Trimming cost V 4 bases and J 8 bases; bases outside gene matches: 15. The V gene's germline CDR1 is SGHNT and CDR2 YYREEE (reference sequence).

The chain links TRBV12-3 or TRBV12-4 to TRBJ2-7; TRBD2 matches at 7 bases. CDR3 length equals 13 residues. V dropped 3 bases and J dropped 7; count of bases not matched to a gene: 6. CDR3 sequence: CASSFPGRWEQYF. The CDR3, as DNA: TGTGCCAGCAGTTTTCCCGGGAGGTGGGAGCAGTACTTC.

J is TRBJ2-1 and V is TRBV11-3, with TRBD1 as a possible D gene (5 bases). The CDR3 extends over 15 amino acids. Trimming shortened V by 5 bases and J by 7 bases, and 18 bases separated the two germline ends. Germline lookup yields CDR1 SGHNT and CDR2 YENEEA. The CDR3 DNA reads TGTGCCAGCAGCCCTGTGGGTAGGGGTAAGAATGAGCAGTTCTTC. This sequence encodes CASSPVGRGKNEQFF.

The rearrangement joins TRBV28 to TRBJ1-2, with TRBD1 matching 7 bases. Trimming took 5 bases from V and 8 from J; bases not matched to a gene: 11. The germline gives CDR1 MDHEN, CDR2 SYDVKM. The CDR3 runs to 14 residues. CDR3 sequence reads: CASSPQTGFKGYTF. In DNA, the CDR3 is TGTGCCAGCAGTCCCCAGACAGGGTTTAAAGGCTACACCTTC.

The CDR3 is CASYMGRGRGNQPQHF. CDR3 nucleotide sequence: TGTGCCAGCTATATGGGCAGGGGGCGAGGAAATCAGCCCCAGCATTTT. The rearrangement uses TRBV28 and TRBJ1-5; 8 bases line up with TRBD1. The germline gives CDR1 MDHEN, CDR2 SYDVKM. Losses at the gene ends were 8 bases for V and 4 bases for J; bases not matched to a gene: 13. The CDR3 runs 16 residues.

Here the CDR3 DNA reads TGTCCCTTCGGGAAGCCGGGCCCGATGGCCCGACGGGAGACCCAGTACTTC. Translation: CPFGKPGPMARRETQYF. This chain uses TRBV28 with TRBJ2-5, with a weak D call TRBD2 (5 bases). Germline V gene sequence: CDR1 MDHEN, CDR2 SYDVKM. This CDR3 comprises 17 residues. Using reference TRBV28 and TRBJ2-5 for the parts outside the CDR3, the full variable domain is DVKVTQSSRYLVKRTGEKVFLECVQDMDHENMFWYRQDPGLGLRLIYFSYDVKMKEKGDIPEGYSVSREKKERFSLILESASTNQTSMYLCPFGKPGPMARRETQYFGPGTRLLVL.

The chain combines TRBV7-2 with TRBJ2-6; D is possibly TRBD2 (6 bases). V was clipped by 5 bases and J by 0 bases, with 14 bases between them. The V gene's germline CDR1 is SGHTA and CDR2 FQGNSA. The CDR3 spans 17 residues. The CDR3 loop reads CASSPGLLASGANVLTF. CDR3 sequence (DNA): TGTGCCAGCAGCCCGGGACTCTTGGCCTCTGGGGCCAACGTCCTGACTTTC.

CDR3: CASSIFAGTEESWEQFF. The CDR3 DNA reads TGCGCCAGCAGCATATTCGCCGGGACAGAAGAATCCTGGGAGCAGTTCTTC. The chain recombines TRBV5-1 with TRBJ2-1, with 7 bases fitting TRBD1. The CDR3 length is 17 residues. Germline assignment: CDR1 SGHRS and CDR2 YFSETQ. The V segment lost 4 bases and the J segment 10 bases; nucleotides outside the gene matches: 20.

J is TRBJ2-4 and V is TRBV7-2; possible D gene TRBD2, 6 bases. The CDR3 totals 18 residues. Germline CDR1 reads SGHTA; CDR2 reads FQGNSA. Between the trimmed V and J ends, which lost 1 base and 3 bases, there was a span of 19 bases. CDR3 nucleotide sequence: TGTGCCAGCAGCTTAGGGCGGTCAGGTGAGGGAGGCAAAAACATTCAGTACTTC. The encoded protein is CASSLGRSGEGGKNIQYF.